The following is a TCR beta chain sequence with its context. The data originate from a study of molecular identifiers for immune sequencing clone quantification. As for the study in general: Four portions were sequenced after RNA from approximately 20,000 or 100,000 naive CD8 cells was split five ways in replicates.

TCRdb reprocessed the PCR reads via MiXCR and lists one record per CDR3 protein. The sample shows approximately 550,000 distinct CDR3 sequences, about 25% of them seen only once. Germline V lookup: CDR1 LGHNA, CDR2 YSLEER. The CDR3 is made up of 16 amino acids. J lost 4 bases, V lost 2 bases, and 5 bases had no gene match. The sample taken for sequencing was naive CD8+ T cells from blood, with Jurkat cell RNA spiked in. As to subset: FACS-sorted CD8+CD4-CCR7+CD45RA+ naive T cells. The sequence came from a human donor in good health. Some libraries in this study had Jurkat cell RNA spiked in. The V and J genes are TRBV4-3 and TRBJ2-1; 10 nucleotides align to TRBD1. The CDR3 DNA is TGCGCCAGCAGCCAATCGGGACAGGGGATTTACAATGAGCAGTTCTTC. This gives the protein CASSQSGQGIYNEQFF.